This TCR beta chain stems from a study of pediatric ulcerative colitis. Findings and caveats of the study: No controls had the two rectal clonotypes shared by ulcerative colitis patients.

Assay: immunoSEQ multiplex PCR; the TCRdb copy retains only in-frame clones and omits some. The sample holds under 20,000 clones, 70% to 85% seen once. One to two pinch biopsies were taken from the rectum during colonoscopy. A remark on this clone: No antigen is known for it.

Trimming pared 1 base from V and 2 bases from J, leaving 15 bases between. This CDR3 is built from 17 residues. CDR1 and CDR2 (germline): KGHSH, LQKENI. This chain joins TRBV18 and TRBJ2-1; D unresolved. Sequencing input: gut tissue. The clonotype was recovered from a boy under 18 with moderate ulcerative colitis. The CDR3 is CASSPQKSGMPYNEQFF. DNA of the CDR3: TGTGCCAGCTCACCACAAAAATCAGGTATGCCCTACAATGAGCAGTTCTTC. The entire variable domain, with the rest obtained from reference TRBV18 and TRBJ2-1, is as follows: NAGVMQNPRHLVRRRGQEARLRCSPMKGHSHVYWYRQLPEEGLKFMVYLQKENIIDESGMPKERFSAEFPKEGPSILRIQQVVRGDSAAYFCASSPQKSGMPYNEQFFGPGTRLTVL.